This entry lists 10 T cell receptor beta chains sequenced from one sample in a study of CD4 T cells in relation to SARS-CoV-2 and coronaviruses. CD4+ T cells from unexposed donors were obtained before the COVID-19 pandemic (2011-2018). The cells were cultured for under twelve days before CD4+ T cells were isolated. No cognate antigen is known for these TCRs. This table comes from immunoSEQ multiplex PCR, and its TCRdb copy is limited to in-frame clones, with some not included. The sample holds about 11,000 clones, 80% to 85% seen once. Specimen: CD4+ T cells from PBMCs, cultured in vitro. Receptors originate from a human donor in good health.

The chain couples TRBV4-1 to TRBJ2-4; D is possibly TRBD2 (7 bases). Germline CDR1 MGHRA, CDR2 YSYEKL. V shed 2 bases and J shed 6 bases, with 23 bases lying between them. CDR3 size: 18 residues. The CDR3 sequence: CASSQSYTPTGRANIQYF. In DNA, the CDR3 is TGCGCCAGCAGCCAATCTTATACTCCCACAGGGAGGGCAAACATTCAGTACTTC.

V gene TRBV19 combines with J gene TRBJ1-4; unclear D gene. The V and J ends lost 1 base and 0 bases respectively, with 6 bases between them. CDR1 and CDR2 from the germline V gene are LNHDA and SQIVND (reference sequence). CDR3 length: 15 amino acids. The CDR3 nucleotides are TGTGCCAGTAGTATAGCGGGGACAACTAATGAAAAACTGTTTTTT. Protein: CASSIAGTTNEKLFF.

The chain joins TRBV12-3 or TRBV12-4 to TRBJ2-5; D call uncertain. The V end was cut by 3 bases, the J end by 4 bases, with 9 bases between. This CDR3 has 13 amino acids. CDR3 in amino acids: CASSFPPGETQYF. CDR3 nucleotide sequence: TGTGCCAGCAGTTTTCCCCCGGGAGAGACCCAGTACTTC.

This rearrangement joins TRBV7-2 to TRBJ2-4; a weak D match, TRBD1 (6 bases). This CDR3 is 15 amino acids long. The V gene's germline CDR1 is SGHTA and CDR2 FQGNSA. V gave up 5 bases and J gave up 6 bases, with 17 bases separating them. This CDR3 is CASSPGQLKGNIQYF. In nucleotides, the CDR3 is TGTGCCAGCAGCCCCGGACAGCTGAAAGGAAACATTCAGTACTTC. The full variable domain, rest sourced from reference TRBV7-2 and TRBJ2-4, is GAGVSQSPSNKVTEKGKDVELRCDPISGHTALYWYRQSLGQGLEFLIYFQGNSAPDKSGLPSDRFSAERTGGSVSTLTIQRTQQEDSAVYLCASSPGQLKGNIQYFGAGTRLSVL.

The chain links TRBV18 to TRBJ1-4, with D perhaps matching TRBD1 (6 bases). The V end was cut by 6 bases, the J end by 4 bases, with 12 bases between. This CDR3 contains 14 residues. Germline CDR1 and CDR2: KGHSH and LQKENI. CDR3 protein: CASSSRGDNEKLFF. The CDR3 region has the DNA TGTGCCAGCTCTTCAAGGGGGGATAATGAAAAACTGTTTTTT.

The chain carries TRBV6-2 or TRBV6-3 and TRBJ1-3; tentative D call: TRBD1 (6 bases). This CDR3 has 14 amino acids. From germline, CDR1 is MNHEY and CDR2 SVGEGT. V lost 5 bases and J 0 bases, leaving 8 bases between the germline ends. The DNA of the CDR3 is TGTGCCAGCAGTGAGGGGGACTCTGGAAACACCATATATTTT. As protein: CASSEGDSGNTIYF.

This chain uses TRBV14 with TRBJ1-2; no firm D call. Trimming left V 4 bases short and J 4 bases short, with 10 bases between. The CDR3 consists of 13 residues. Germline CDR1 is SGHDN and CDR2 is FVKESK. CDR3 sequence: CASSPTGGYGYTF. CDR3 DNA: TGTGCCAGCAGCCCTACGGGCGGCTATGGCTACACCTTC.

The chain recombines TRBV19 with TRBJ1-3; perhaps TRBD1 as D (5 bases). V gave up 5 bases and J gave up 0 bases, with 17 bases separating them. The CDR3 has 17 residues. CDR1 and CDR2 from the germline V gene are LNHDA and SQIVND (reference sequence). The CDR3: CASSPRQRPNSGNTIYF. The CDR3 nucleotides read TGTGCCAGTAGTCCGAGACAGAGACCTAACTCTGGAAACACCATATATTTT.

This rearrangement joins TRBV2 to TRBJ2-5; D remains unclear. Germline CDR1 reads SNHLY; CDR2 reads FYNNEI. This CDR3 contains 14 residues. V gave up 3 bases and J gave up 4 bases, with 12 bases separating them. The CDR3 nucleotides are TGTGCCAGCAGTGAGAGGACGGCGGCAGAGACCCAGTACTTC. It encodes CASSERTAAETQYF.

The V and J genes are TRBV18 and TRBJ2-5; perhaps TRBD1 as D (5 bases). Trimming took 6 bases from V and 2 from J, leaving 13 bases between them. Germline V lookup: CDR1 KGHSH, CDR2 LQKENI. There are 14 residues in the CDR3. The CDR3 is CASSPPGPQETQYF. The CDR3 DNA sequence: TGTGCCAGCTCCCCCCCAGGGCCGCAAGAGACCCAGTACTTC.